This T cell receptor (beta chain) was sequenced for a study of low-dose radiotherapy and immunotherapy resistance in tumors. Study details: The 200 mg/m2 dose of intravenous cyclophosphamide was given every two weeks, one day before radiation and immunotherapy.

Using a constant-region primer together with a V-primer adapter, TCRs were subjected to 15 to 20 PCR cycles of amplification. MiXCR was run by TCRdb on the reads, yielding one entry per CDR3 protein. The sample contains about 46,000 distinct CDR3 sequences, approximately 12% of which appear only once. Time point of the sample: before trial treatment. Unmatched junction bases numbered 8, after V lost 6 bases and J lost 0 bases. This CDR3 region has 15 residues. CDR1 and CDR2 (germline): DFQATT, SNEGSKA (reference sequence). The table lists this clonotype with many counts. The sequenced sample was PBMCs, obtained before treatment. The TCR comes from a female donor with ovarian cancer. V is TRBV20-1 and J is TRBJ2-3; 8 bases map to TRBD2. The DNA of the CDR3 is TGCAGTGCATCGGGGGGGGATACTAGCACAGATACGCAGTATTTT. Amino acid sequence: CSASGGDTSTDTQYF.